The rows below give T cell receptor beta chains drawn from one sample of a study. One entry per CDR3 protein, called by TCRdb with MiXCR from the RT-PCR reads. The sample has around 700,000 distinct CDR3 sequences, 13% to 15% seen once. Sequencing was performed on memory CD4+ T cells from blood. Receptor source: a female donor in good health, serving as a healthy control. The CDR3 runs from the conserved cysteine through the conserved F or W. The D gene is left open where the match is weak. The listing skips clone size in some rows; elsewhere it reads once, few, many or a size class.

j_gene: TRBJ2-6
v_gene: TRBV6-1
abundance: few
d_gene: NA
CDR3nt: TGTGCCAGCAACACCGGGTGGGCGTCTGGGGCCAACGTCCTGACTTTC
CDR3aa: CASNTGWASGANVLTF

j_gene: TRBJ2-1
v_gene: TRBV7-3
abundance: NA
d_gene: NA
CDR3nt: TGTGCCAGCAGCCTCCCCCCTCGGGCGAGTGAGCAGTTCTTC
CDR3aa: CASSLPPRASEQFF

j_gene: TRBJ1-6
v_gene: TRBV15
abundance: NA
d_gene: NA
CDR3nt: TGTGCCACCAGCAGAGATCTAGGCAGGGATTCACCCCTCCACTTT
CDR3aa: CATSRDLGRDSPLHF

j_gene: TRBJ1-1
v_gene: TRBV2
abundance: NA
d_gene: TRBD1
CDR3nt: TGTGCCAGCGACGGGACAGCCGACACTGAAGCTTTCTTT
CDR3aa: CASDGTADTEAFF

j_gene: TRBJ1-4
v_gene: TRBV2
abundance: few
d_gene: TRBD1
CDR3nt: TGTGCCAGCAGTGAAGCGACAGGGGGTGATGAAAAACTGTTTTTT
CDR3aa: CASSEATGGDEKLFF

j_gene: TRBJ2-7
v_gene: TRBV5-1
abundance: few
d_gene: NA
CDR3nt: TGCGCCAGCAGCTTGGATAGACAGAGAGAGCAGTACTTC
CDR3aa: CASSLDRQREQYF

j_gene: TRBJ2-2
v_gene: TRBV7-2
abundance: NA
d_gene: NA
CDR3nt: TGTGCCAGCAGCGCGCGAGGAGGAACCGGGGAGCTGTTTTTT
CDR3aa: CASSARGGTGELFF

j_gene: TRBJ1-4
v_gene: TRBV10-3
abundance: many
d_gene: TRBD1
CDR3nt: TGTGCCATCAGTGGGGGACAGGATGAAAAACTGTTTTTT
CDR3aa: CAISGGQDEKLFF

j_gene: TRBJ1-2
v_gene: TRBV27
abundance: few
d_gene: NA
CDR3nt: TGTGCCAGCAGTTTATCCGCGGCAGCATATGGCTACACCTTC
CDR3aa: CASSLSAAAYGYTF

j_gene: TRBJ2-1
v_gene: TRBV7-2
abundance: many
d_gene: NA
CDR3nt: TGTGCCAGCAGCTTATCCCCGGCGGTGAATGAGCAGTTCTTC
CDR3aa: CASSLSPAVNEQFF

j_gene: TRBJ2-2
v_gene: TRBV7-2
abundance: many
d_gene: TRBD2
CDR3nt: TGTGCCAGCAGTCCAGATGGCAGCGGGAGGTTCCGGGAGCTGTTTTTT
CDR3aa: CASSPDGSGRFRELFF

j_gene: TRBJ1-2
v_gene: TRBV10-3
abundance: few
d_gene: NA
CDR3nt: TGTGCCATCAGTGAGGCAACCTACGGGGGGGCAGACGGCTACACCTTC
CDR3aa: CAISEATYGGADGYTF

j_gene: TRBJ2-7
v_gene: TRBV7-9
abundance: NA
d_gene: TRBD1
CDR3nt: TGTGCCAGCAGCTTATGGGACAGGTACGAGCAGTACTTC
CDR3aa: CASSLWDRYEQYF

j_gene: TRBJ1-5
v_gene: TRBV28
abundance: few
d_gene: NA
CDR3nt: TGTGCCAGCAGTTTATTGTGGGGGGCGAATCAGCCCCAGCATTTT
CDR3aa: CASSLLWGANQPQHF

j_gene: TRBJ2-3
v_gene: TRBV24-1
abundance: NA
d_gene: NA
CDR3nt: TGTGCCACCAGTGATTTGTTGGTCCCAGATACGCAGTATTTT
CDR3aa: CATSDLLVPDTQYF

j_gene: TRBJ2-1
v_gene: TRBV7-3
abundance: NA
d_gene: NA
CDR3nt: TGTGCCAGCAGCTTAACCAGAGACTCCAACCCCAATGAGCAGTTCTTC
CDR3aa: CASSLTRDSNPNEQFF

j_gene: TRBJ1-5
v_gene: TRBV10-3
abundance: many
d_gene: NA
CDR3nt: TGTGCCATCAGTGAGTCGGGGGGAAACAATCAGCCCCAGCATTTT
CDR3aa: CAISESGGNNQPQHF

j_gene: TRBJ2-1
v_gene: TRBV5-8
abundance: few
d_gene: NA
CDR3nt: TGTGCCAGCAGCTTGTTCGCAGGCTTGCAGTTCTTC
CDR3aa: CASSLFAGLQFF

j_gene: TRBJ2-1
v_gene: TRBV7-7
abundance: NA
d_gene: TRBD1
CDR3nt: TGTGCCAGCAGCTTAGGAGGACAGGGGTCCGGTGAGCAGTTCTTC
CDR3aa: CASSLGGQGSGEQFF

j_gene: TRBJ1-4
v_gene: TRBV7-2
abundance: few
d_gene: NA
CDR3nt: TGTGCCAGCAGCTCTTTACGGTCTGGGAAACTGTTTTTT
CDR3aa: CASSSLRSGKLFF

j_gene: TRBJ1-2
v_gene: TRBV5-6
abundance: many
d_gene: TRBD1
CDR3nt: TGTGCCAGCCTCCCCCGGACAGGGGTTGGTGGCTACACCTTC
CDR3aa: CASLPRTGVGGYTF

j_gene: TRBJ2-7
v_gene: TRBV20-1
abundance: many
d_gene: NA
CDR3nt: TGCAGTGCTACCTTAGGCTACTACGAGCAGTACTTC
CDR3aa: CSATLGYYEQYF

j_gene: TRBJ2-1
v_gene: TRBV12-3/TRBV12-4
abundance: NA
d_gene: TRBD2
CDR3nt: TGTGCCAGCACTCCCTTGACTAGCGGGGCCGGAATTTCCTACAATGAGCAGTTCTTC
CDR3aa: CASTPLTSGAGISYNEQFF

j_gene: TRBJ1-2
v_gene: TRBV12-3/TRBV12-4
abundance: few
d_gene: NA
CDR3nt: TGTGCCAGCAGTTCCAGCAACCTTGGCTACACCTTC
CDR3aa: CASSSSNLGYTF

j_gene: TRBJ1-5
v_gene: TRBV6-6
abundance: many
d_gene: NA
CDR3nt: TGTGCCAGCGGCCCTGATCAGCCCCAGCATTTT
CDR3aa: CASGPDQPQHF

j_gene: TRBJ2-1
v_gene: TRBV5-6
abundance: many
d_gene: NA
CDR3nt: TGCGCCAGCAGCTTGGACAGAGACAATGAGCAGTTCTTC
CDR3aa: CASSLDRDNEQFF

j_gene: TRBJ2-1
v_gene: TRBV20-1
abundance: many
d_gene: TRBD1
CDR3nt: TGCAGTGCTACGGACAGGGGGCGGCGCAATGAGCAGTTCTTC
CDR3aa: CSATDRGRRNEQFF

j_gene: TRBJ2-5
v_gene: TRBV29-1
abundance: many
d_gene: TRBD1
CDR3nt: TGCAGCGTTGCGCAGGGGGCGCAGGGGGAGACCCAGTACTTC
CDR3aa: CSVAQGAQGETQYF

j_gene: TRBJ2-1
v_gene: TRBV12-3/TRBV12-4
abundance: few
d_gene: TRBD2
CDR3nt: TGTGCCAGCAGTCCGACTAGCGGGAGTCTAAGTGAGCAGTTCTTC
CDR3aa: CASSPTSGSLSEQFF

j_gene: TRBJ2-5
v_gene: TRBV12-3/TRBV12-4
abundance: NA
d_gene: NA
CDR3nt: TGTGCCAGCAGTTTGCGGCAGGGGGGGATATTAGGAGAGACCCAGTACTTC
CDR3aa: CASSLRQGGILGETQYF

j_gene: TRBJ1-2
v_gene: TRBV5-1
abundance: few
d_gene: NA
CDR3nt: TGCGCCAGTCAACGGGACGGCGGAGCTGGCTACACCTTC
CDR3aa: CASQRDGGAGYTF

j_gene: TRBJ2-1
v_gene: TRBV3-1
abundance: few
d_gene: TRBD2
CDR3nt: TGTGCCAGCAGCCCTCTTGGGGGAGGGCCGTACAATGAGCAGTTCTTC
CDR3aa: CASSPLGGGPYNEQFF

j_gene: TRBJ2-1
v_gene: TRBV27
abundance: many
d_gene: NA
CDR3nt: TGTGCCAGCGTTCCGGGCGGCCGACTCTCCTACAATGAGCAGTTCTTC
CDR3aa: CASVPGGRLSYNEQFF

j_gene: TRBJ1-5
v_gene: TRBV10-3
abundance: few
d_gene: TRBD1
CDR3nt: TGTGCCATCAGTGACAGGGGGCGCAATCAGCCCCAGCATTTT
CDR3aa: CAISDRGRNQPQHF

j_gene: TRBJ1-1
v_gene: TRBV12-3/TRBV12-4
abundance: few
d_gene: NA
CDR3nt: TGTGCCAGCAGTTTAGCCTCCCGAGCCCACACTGAAGCTTTCTTT
CDR3aa: CASSLASRAHTEAFF

j_gene: TRBJ2-5
v_gene: TRBV6-2/TRBV6-3
abundance: few
d_gene: NA
CDR3nt: TGTGCCAGCAGAAGGGACTTCTCCCAAGAGACCCAGTACTTC
CDR3aa: CASRRDFSQETQYF

j_gene: TRBJ2-5
v_gene: TRBV9
abundance: few
d_gene: TRBD1
CDR3nt: TGTGCCAGCAGCTCGACAGGGGCCGGTCGAGAGACCCAGTACTTC
CDR3aa: CASSSTGAGRETQYF

j_gene: TRBJ2-3
v_gene: TRBV5-1
abundance: few
d_gene: TRBD1
CDR3nt: TGCGCCAGCAGCCGAACCGGGACAGGGGGAGCAGATACGCAGTATTTT
CDR3aa: CASSRTGTGGADTQYF

j_gene: TRBJ2-1
v_gene: TRBV7-2
abundance: NA
d_gene: NA
CDR3nt: TGTGCCAGCAGCCGACAGAGGGGACAACAGGAGCAGTTCTTC
CDR3aa: CASSRQRGQQEQFF

j_gene: TRBJ2-2
v_gene: TRBV24-1
abundance: few
d_gene: NA
CDR3nt: TGTGCCACCAGTGATTCTGGCGTTAACACCGGGGAGCTGTTTTTT
CDR3aa: CATSDSGVNTGELFF

j_gene: TRBJ1-1
v_gene: TRBV5-1
abundance: NA
d_gene: NA
CDR3nt: TGCGCCAGCAGCGGCCGGGACGGTAACGTTGAAGCTTTCTTT
CDR3aa: CASSGRDGNVEAFF

j_gene: TRBJ2-5
v_gene: TRBV4-3
abundance: many
d_gene: NA
CDR3nt: TGCGCCCAGGTGGGGGAGACCCAGTACTTC
CDR3aa: CAQVGETQYF

j_gene: TRBJ1-3
v_gene: TRBV6-6
abundance: many
d_gene: TRBD1
CDR3nt: TGTGCCAGCAGTCGGGGACAGGCCTCTGGAAACACCATATATTTT
CDR3aa: CASSRGQASGNTIYF

j_gene: TRBJ2-7
v_gene: TRBV18
abundance: NA
d_gene: TRBD2
CDR3nt: TGTGCCAGCTCACCGTTTAGTAGCGGGGTATACGAGCAGTACTTC
CDR3aa: CASSPFSSGVYEQYF

j_gene: TRBJ2-7
v_gene: TRBV7-8
abundance: few
d_gene: TRBD2
CDR3nt: TGTGCCAGCAGCTTAGAGGGAACTGAAGCGGGAGGGGCAGGAGAGCAGTACTTC
CDR3aa: CASSLEGTEAGGAGEQYF

j_gene: TRBJ2-7
v_gene: TRBV20-1
abundance: few
d_gene: NA
CDR3nt: TGCAGGCTCCCCGGGGGGCACGAGCAGTACTTC
CDR3aa: CRLPGGHEQYF

j_gene: TRBJ2-5
v_gene: TRBV10-3
abundance: many
d_gene: NA
CDR3nt: TGTGCCACCAGTTCAGGAGTAGATGACGAGACCCAGTACTTC
CDR3aa: CATSSGVDDETQYF

j_gene: TRBJ2-7
v_gene: TRBV7-2
abundance: NA
d_gene: TRBD1
CDR3nt: TGTGCCAGCAGCTCCCGGACAGGGGTCTACGAGCAGTACTTC
CDR3aa: CASSSRTGVYEQYF

j_gene: TRBJ1-3
v_gene: TRBV7-2
abundance: NA
d_gene: TRBD1
CDR3nt: TGTGCCAGCAGCGTGCCGGGACAGGGGAAAGAGACCATATATTTT
CDR3aa: CASSVPGQGKETIYF

j_gene: TRBJ1-1
v_gene: TRBV5-1
abundance: few
d_gene: NA
CDR3nt: TGCGCCAGCAGCCTGGGGGGGGGCCCCTTGAACACTGAAGCTTTCTTT
CDR3aa: CASSLGGGPLNTEAFF

j_gene: TRBJ2-5
v_gene: TRBV30
abundance: NA
d_gene: TRBD2
CDR3nt: TGTGCCTGGAGTGTTCGAGCGGGGATTTCGGGACTAGCGAGACAAGAGACCCAGTACTTC
CDR3aa: CAWSVRAGISGLARQETQYF

j_gene: TRBJ1-6
v_gene: TRBV12-3/TRBV12-4
abundance: few
d_gene: NA
CDR3nt: TGTGCCAGCAGTTTTCAGGGGTGGGATTCACCCCTCCACTTT
CDR3aa: CASSFQGWDSPLHF

j_gene: TRBJ2-1
v_gene: TRBV27
abundance: few
d_gene: TRBD2
CDR3nt: TGTGCCAGCAGTGTAGAAGGACTAGCGGCCTACAATGAGCAGTTCTTC
CDR3aa: CASSVEGLAAYNEQFF

j_gene: TRBJ2-1
v_gene: TRBV4-3
abundance: NA
d_gene: TRBD2
CDR3nt: TGCGCCAGCAGCCAAGAAGGAGGACTAGCGGGATCCGGTGAGCAGTTCTTC
CDR3aa: CASSQEGGLAGSGEQFF

j_gene: TRBJ1-3
v_gene: TRBV12-3/TRBV12-4
abundance: once
d_gene: NA
CDR3nt: TGTGCCTTCCAAACAAGCTCTGGAAACACCACATATTTT
CDR3aa: CAFQTSSGNTTYF